This T cell receptor (beta chain) was found in a study of T cell responses to AZD1222 COVID-19 vaccine. V lost 4 bases to trimming and J lost 8 bases, with 11 bases between them. CDR3 size: 12 residues. Germline V lookup: CDR1 MDHEN, CDR2 SYDVKM. The study, taken as a whole, reports: Of the AZD1222 recipients, only 5 or 6 were seropositive at baseline. The donor cohort was predominantly white British with a female majority, and clonal diversity may have been underestimated. No day 14 peak samples; only post-peak repertoires were characterized.

Data came from immunoSEQ multiplex PCR; TCRdb stores just in-frame clones and leaves some out. The sample has about 120,000 clones, 75% to 90% seen once. As for this clone: Its antigen is undetermined.

The receptor was isolated from an adult in good health. Source: peripheral blood, taken on day 0 of AZD1222 vaccination. The chain combines TRBV28 with TRBJ1-2; weak D call: TRBD1 (5 bases). The chain's CDR3 is CASSSEGRGYTF. Here the CDR3 DNA reads TGTGCCAGCAGTTCCGAGGGGAGAGGCTACACCTTC.